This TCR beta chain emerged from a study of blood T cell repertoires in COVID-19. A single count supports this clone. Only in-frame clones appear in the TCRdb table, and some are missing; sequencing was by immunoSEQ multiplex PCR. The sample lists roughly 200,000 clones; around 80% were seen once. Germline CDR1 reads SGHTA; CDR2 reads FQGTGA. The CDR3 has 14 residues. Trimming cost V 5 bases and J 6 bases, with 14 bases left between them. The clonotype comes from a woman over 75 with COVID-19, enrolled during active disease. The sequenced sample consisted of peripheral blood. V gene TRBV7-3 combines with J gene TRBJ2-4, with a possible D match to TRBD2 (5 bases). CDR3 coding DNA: TGTGCCAGCAGCCCCCGGGATTGTATAAACATTCAGTACTTC. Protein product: CASSPRDCINIQYF.